This T cell receptor beta chain came from a study of blood T cell repertoires in COVID-19. Sequencing was performed with immunoSEQ multiplex PCR; in TCRdb, only in-frame clones are kept and a portion is missing. The sample lists around 250,000 clones; 91% were seen once. The ends were cut back, 2 bases at V and 4 bases at J, with 11 bases in the middle. CDR3 length: 14 residues. The germline CDR1 and CDR2 sequences are SGHAT and FQNNGV. Grouping used clinical history reported by participants in a survey and questionnaire. Input material: PBMCs or T cells enriched from blood (not recorded which). The chain combines TRBV11-2 with TRBJ1-2; D perhaps matches TRBD1 (5 bases). The origin of this receptor is a human donor in a cohort exposed to, infected with or recovered from COVID-19 (not recorded which). The donor label of this sample is uncertain. The CDR3 loop is CASSLQPGFYGYTF. In DNA form, the CDR3 reads TGTGCCAGCAGCTTACAGCCAGGGTTCTATGGCTACACCTTC.